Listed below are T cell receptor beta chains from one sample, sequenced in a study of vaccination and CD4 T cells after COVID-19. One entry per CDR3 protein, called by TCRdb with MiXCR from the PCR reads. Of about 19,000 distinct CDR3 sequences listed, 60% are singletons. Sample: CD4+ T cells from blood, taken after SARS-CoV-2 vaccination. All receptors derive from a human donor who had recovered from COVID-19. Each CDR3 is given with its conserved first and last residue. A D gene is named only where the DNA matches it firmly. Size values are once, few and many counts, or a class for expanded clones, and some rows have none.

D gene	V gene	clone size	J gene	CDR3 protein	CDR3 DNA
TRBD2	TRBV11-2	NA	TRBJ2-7	CASSFGRGGSSYEQYF	TGTGCCAGCAGCTTCGGGAGGGGCGGTAGCTCCTACGAGCAGTACTTC
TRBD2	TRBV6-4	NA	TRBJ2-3	CASSEGREVTDTQYF	TGTGCCAGCAGTGAGGGGCGGGAGGTGACGGATACGCAGTATTTT
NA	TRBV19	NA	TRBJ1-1	CASSSQGSTEAFF	TGTGCCAGTAGTAGCCAGGGGAGCACTGAAGCTTTCTTT
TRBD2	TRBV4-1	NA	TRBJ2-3	CASSRGASGRQGTDTQYF	TGCGCCAGCAGCAGGGGTGCCAGCGGGAGGCAAGGCACAGATACGCAGTATTTT
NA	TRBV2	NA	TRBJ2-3	CASRTGDTQYF	TGTGCCAGCAGGACAGGAGATACGCAGTATTTT
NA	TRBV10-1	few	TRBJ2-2	CASSESGAGELFF	TGCGCCAGCAGTGAGTCAGGGGCCGGGGAGCTGTTTTTT
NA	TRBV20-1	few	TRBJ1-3	CSARENSGNTIYF	TGCAGTGCTAGAGAAAACTCTGGAAACACCATATATTTT
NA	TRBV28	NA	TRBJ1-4	CASMGQANEKLFF	TGTGCCAGCATGGGGCAGGCTAATGAAAAACTGTTTTTT
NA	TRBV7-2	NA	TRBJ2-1	CASSFKENSYNEQFF	TGTGCCAGCAGCTTTAAAGAGAACTCCTACAATGAGCAGTTCTTC
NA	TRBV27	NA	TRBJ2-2	CASSLWGNGELFF	TGTGCCAGCAGTTTATGGGGTAACGGGGAGCTGTTTTTT
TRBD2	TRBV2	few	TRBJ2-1	CASSEVTLAGGPNEQFF	TGTGCCAGCAGTGAAGTTACTCTAGCGGGAGGGCCCAATGAGCAGTTCTTC
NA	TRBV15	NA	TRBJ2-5	CATSYPTTQETQYF	TGTGCCACCAGCTACCCGACCACTCAAGAGACCCAGTACTTC
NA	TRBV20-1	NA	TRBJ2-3	CSARARTLPLFGDTQYF	TGCAGTGCTAGAGCCCGGACTCTTCCTCTGTTTGGAGATACGCAGTATTTT
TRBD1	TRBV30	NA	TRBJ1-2	CAWSEQGAVYGYTF	TGTGCCTGGAGTGAGCAGGGGGCCGTCTATGGCTACACCTTC
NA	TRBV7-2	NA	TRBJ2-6	CASSLGPGAGANVLTF	TGTGCCAGCAGCTTAGGTCCGGGGGCTGGGGCCAACGTCCTGACTTTC
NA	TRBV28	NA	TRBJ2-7	CASSLWAGGTYEQYF	TGTGCCAGCAGTTTGTGGGCAGGGGGGACCTACGAGCAGTACTTC
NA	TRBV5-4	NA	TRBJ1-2	CASSFQGFGYGYTF	TGTGCCAGCAGCTTTCAGGGGTTCGGTTATGGCTACACCTTC
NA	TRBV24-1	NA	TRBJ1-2	CATSAFGYGYTF	TGTGCCACCAGTGCTTTTGGGTATGGCTACACCTTC
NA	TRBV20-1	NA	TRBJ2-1	CSANPTRFEQFF	TGCAGTGCTAACCCTACTAGGTTTGAGCAGTTCTTC
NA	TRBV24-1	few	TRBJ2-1	CATSRSYNEQFF	TGTGCCACCAGTCGCAGCTACAATGAGCAGTTCTTC
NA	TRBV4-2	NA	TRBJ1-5	CASSQDGQGVIPQHF	TGTGCCAGCAGCCAAGATGGCCAGGGCGTCATCCCCCAGCATTTT
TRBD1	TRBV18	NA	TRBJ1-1	CASSPTPVSGGGTEAFF	TGTGCCAGCTCACCAACTCCAGTCTCAGGGGGCGGCACTGAAGCTTTCTTT
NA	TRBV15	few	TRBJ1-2	CATSRDLGGDGYTF	TGTGCCACCAGCAGAGATTTAGGAGGGGATGGCTACACCTTC
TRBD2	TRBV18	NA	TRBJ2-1	CASSPGLAGDNEQFF	TGTGCCAGCTCACCTGGACTAGCGGGAGACAATGAGCAGTTCTTC
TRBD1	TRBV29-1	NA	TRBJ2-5	CSVNLRDRVAKTQYF	TGCAGCGTAAACCTCCGGGACAGGGTAGCGAAGACCCAGTACTTC
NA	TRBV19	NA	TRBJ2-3	CASSRSSTDTQYF	TGTGCCAGTAGTAGAAGCTCCACAGATACGCAGTATTTT
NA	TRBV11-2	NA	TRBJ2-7	CASSQGSYEQYF	TGTGCCAGCAGCCAAGGGTCCTACGAGCAGTACTTC
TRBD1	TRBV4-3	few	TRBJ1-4	CASSPSRGATNEKLFF	TGCGCCAGCAGCCCCTCCAGGGGGGCAACTAATGAAAAACTGTTTTTT